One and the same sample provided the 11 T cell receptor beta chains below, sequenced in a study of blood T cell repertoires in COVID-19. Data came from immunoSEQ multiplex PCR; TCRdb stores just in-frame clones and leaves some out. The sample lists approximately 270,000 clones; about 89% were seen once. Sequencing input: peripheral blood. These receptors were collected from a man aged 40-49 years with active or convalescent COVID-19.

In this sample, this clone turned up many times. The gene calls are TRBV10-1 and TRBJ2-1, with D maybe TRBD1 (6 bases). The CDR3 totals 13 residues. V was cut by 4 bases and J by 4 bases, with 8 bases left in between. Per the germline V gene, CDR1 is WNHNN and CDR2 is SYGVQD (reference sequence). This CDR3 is CASSVDRYNEQFF. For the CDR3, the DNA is TGCGCCAGCAGTGTCGACAGGTACAATGAGCAGTTCTTC.

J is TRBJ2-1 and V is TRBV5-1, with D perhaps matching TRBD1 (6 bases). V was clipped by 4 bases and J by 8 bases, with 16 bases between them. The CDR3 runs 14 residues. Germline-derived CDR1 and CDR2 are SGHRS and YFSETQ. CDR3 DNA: TGCGCCAGCAGCCGTAACAACCAGGGGTATGAGCAGTTCTTC. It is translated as CASSRNNQGYEQFF.

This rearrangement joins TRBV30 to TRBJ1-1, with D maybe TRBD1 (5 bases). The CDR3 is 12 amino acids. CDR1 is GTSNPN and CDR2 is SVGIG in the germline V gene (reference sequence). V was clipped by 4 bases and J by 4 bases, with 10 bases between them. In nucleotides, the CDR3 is TGTGCCTGGACGGGGGGAATCACTGAAGCTTTCTTT. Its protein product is CAWTGGITEAFF.

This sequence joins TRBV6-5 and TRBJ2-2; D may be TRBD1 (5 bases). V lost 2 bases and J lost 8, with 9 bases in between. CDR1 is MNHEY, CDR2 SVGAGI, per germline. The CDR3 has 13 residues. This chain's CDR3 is CASSYGQGGELFF. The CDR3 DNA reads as TGTGCCAGCAGTTACGGGCAGGGTGGGGAGCTGTTTTTT.

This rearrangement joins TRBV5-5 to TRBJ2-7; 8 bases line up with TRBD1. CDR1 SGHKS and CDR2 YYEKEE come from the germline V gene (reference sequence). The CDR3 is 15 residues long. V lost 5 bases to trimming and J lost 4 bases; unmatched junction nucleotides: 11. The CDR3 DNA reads TGTGCCAGCAGGGATCTGGACAGGGTAGCTTACGAGCAGTACTTC. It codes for CASRDLDRVAYEQYF.

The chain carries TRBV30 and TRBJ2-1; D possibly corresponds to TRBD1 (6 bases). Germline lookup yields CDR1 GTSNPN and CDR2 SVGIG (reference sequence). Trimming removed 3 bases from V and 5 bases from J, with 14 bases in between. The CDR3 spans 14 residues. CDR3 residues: CAWRTGLINNEQFF. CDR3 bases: TGTGCCTGGAGAACAGGGTTAATTAACAATGAGCAGTTCTTC.

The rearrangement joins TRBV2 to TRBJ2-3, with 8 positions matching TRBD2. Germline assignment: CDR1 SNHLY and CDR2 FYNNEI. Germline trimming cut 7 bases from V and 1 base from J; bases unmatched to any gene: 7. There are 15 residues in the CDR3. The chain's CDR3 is CASTGFSGGTDTQYF. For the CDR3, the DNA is TGTGCCAGCACCGGGTTTAGCGGGGGCACAGATACGCAGTATTTT.

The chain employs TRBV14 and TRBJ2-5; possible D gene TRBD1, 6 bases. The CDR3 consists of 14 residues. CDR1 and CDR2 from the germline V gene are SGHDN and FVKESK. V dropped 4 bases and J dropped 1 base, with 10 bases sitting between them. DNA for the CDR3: TGTGCCAGCAGCCGCACAGGGACCCAAGAGACCCAGTACTTC. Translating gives CASSRTGTQETQYF.

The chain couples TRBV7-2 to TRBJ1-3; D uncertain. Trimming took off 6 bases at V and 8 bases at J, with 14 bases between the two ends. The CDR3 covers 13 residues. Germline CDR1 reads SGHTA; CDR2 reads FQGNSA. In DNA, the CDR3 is TGTGCCAGCAGTTCGGTCGGAGGTTACACCATATATTTT. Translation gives CASSSVGGYTIYF.

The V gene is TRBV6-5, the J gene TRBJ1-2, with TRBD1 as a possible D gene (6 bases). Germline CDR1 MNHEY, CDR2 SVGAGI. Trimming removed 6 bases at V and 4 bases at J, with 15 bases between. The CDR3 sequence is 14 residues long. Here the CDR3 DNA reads TGTGCCAGCAGCATCGAGACAGGTTCCTATGGCTACACCTTC. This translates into CASSIETGSYGYTF.

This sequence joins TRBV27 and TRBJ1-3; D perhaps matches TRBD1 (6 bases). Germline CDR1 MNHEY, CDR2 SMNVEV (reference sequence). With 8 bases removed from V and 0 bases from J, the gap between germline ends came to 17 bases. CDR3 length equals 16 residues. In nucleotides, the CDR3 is TGTGCCAGCGTCCCCCAGGGGCCTTACTCTGGAAACACCATATATTTT. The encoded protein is CASVPQGPYSGNTIYF.